Listed here are 14 T cell receptor beta chains from one sample, sequenced in a study of blood T cells in healthy people across ages. For the second PCR, which ran for roughly 7 to 11 cycles, a sample-barcoded 5' primer and a J-beta primer mix were used. MiXCR, run by TCRdb on the 5' RACE reads, gives a single entry per CDR3 protein. The repertoire holds under 2,000,000 distinct CDR3 sequences, roughly 52% seen once, with approximately 2.1% in the top ten. Sequencing was carried out using blood. All receptors derive from a woman in her forties in good health.

This rearrangement joins TRBV5-1 to TRBJ2-4; the match to TRBD2 covers 8 bases. Germline assignment: CDR1 SGHRS and CDR2 YFSETQ. The CDR3 has 15 amino acids. The V segment lost 4 bases and the J segment 7 bases; nucleotides outside the gene matches: 10. CDR3 in amino acids: CASSNEAGVRNIQYF. The CDR3 nucleotides read TGCGCCAGCAGCAACGAAGCGGGGGTCAGGAACATTCAGTACTTC.

About this clonotype: One junction end disagrees with the germline gene, perhaps due to a read error. The chain has TRBV10-3 and TRBJ1-6, with D unresolved. From germline, CDR1 is ENHRY and CDR2 SYGVKD. CDR3 size: 14 residues. The CDR3 protein is CAIRTDGENSPLHF. The CDR3 bases are TGTGCCATCAGAACCGACGGGGAAAATTCGCCCCTCCACTTT.

This chain connects TRBV6-5 to TRBJ2-5; 11 bases agree with TRBD1. The J call is uncertain, as TRBJ2-7 better fits the DNA end. There are 15 residues in the CDR3. In germline, CDR1 is MNHEY, CDR2 SVGAGI. This CDR3 reads CASSSSGTGGGEQYF. For the CDR3, the DNA is TGTGCCAGCAGTTCCTCCGGGACAGGGGGTGGCGAGCAGTACTTC.

The chain recombines TRBV7-2 with TRBJ2-1; D possibly matches TRBD1 or TRBD2 (5 bases each). The CDR3 has 13 amino acids. From germline, CDR1 is SGHTA and CDR2 FQGNSA. Between the trimmed V and J ends, which lost 1 base and 8 bases, there was a span of 9 bases. This chain's CDR3 is CASSLERDDEQFF. DNA for the CDR3: TGTGCCAGCAGCTTAGAGAGGGACGATGAGCAGTTCTTC. The whole variable domain, filled in from reference TRBV7-2 and TRBJ2-1, reads GAGVSQSPSNKVTEKGKDVELRCDPISGHTALYWYRQSLGQGLEFLIYFQGNSAPDKSGLPSDRFSAERTGGSVSTLTIQRTQQEDSAVYLCASSLERDDEQFFGPGTRLTVL.

The chain employs TRBV24-1 and TRBJ2-6; D call uncertain. CDR1 is KGHDR, CDR2 SFDVKD, per germline. This CDR3 is built from 16 residues. V was pared by 9 bases and J by 0 bases, with 14 bases between. For the CDR3, the DNA is TGTGCCACCGGGATAACAAGCCTCTCTGGGGCCAACGTCCTGACTTTC. Its translation is CATGITSLSGANVLTF.

The chain joins TRBV24-1 to TRBJ1-5; D call uncertain. V shed 4 bases and J shed 2 bases, with 14 bases lying between them. Per the germline V gene, CDR1 is KGHDR and CDR2 is SFDVKD. The CDR3 runs to 16 residues. The CDR3 spells CATSDPSMVGNQPQHF. CDR3 nucleotides: TGTGCCACCAGTGACCCCTCCATGGTCGGCAATCAGCCCCAGCATTTT.

CDR3 in amino acids: CASSPSRDRAYEQYF. As DNA, the CDR3 is TGTGCCAGCAGCCCCTCCCGGGACAGGGCCTACGAGCAGTACTTC. This chain connects TRBV7-6 to TRBJ2-7; 9 nucleotides align to TRBD1. V was clipped by 5 bases and J by 2 bases; unmatched bases: 7. Germline CDR1 reads SGHVS; CDR2 reads FNYEAQ. The CDR3 runs 15 residues.

A few counts support this clonotype. This chain links TRBV28 with TRBJ2-7, with 9 bases matching TRBD1. V shed 5 bases and J 3 bases; nucleotides not matched to a gene: 8. Germline values: CDR1 MDHEN, CDR2 SYDVKM. This CDR3 has 15 residues. The CDR3 coding sequence is TGTGCCAGCAGTATAGGGACAGGGTCTCACTACGAGCAGTACTTC. This translates into CASSIGTGSHYEQYF.

The chain couples TRBV6-1 to TRBJ1-5, with D perhaps matching TRBD1 (5 bases). The CDR3 totals 17 residues. Trimming removed 1 base from V and 0 bases from J, with 13 bases in between. Germline V CDR1 and CDR2: MNHNS, SASEGT. CDR3 region: CASSEGDRGYSNQPQHF. In nucleotides, the CDR3 is TGTGCCAGCAGTGAAGGGGACCGCGGGTATAGCAATCAGCCCCAGCATTTT.

This clonotype was observed a few times. The V gene is TRBV7-2, the J gene TRBJ2-3; 10 nucleotides align to TRBD2. The V gene's germline CDR1 is SGHTA and CDR2 FQGNSA. V dropped 5 bases and J dropped 2; count of bases not matched to a gene: 4. There are 15 residues in the CDR3. The CDR3 DNA follows: TGTGCCAGCAGCGTGACTAGCGGGCTCACAGATACGCAGTATTTT. It is translated as CASSVTSGLTDTQYF.

This chain connects TRBV4-1 to TRBJ1-2; no definite D call. Germline V CDR1 and CDR2: MGHRA, YSYEKL. The CDR3 is 15 amino acids. The V and J ends lost 4 bases and 2 bases respectively, with 14 bases between them. The CDR3 here is CASSPLGGKNYGYTF. The CDR3 bases are TGCGCCAGCAGCCCTTTAGGCGGCAAGAACTATGGCTACACCTTC.

The chain recombines TRBV20-1 with TRBJ2-4, with TRBD1 identical over 8 bases. Germline CDR1 is DFQATT and CDR2 is SNEGSKA (reference sequence). The CDR3 loop spans 18 amino acids. Losses at the gene ends were 6 bases for V and 0 bases for J; bases not matched to a gene: 16. CDR3 sequence reads: CSARRDRRYLLAKNIQYF. CDR3 DNA sequence: TGCAGTGCCCGGAGGGACAGGCGATACCTCCTAGCCAAAAACATTCAGTACTTC.

The chain uses TRBV27 and TRBJ2-1; TRBD2 is a possible D gene (6 bases). The germline gives CDR1 MNHEY, CDR2 SMNVEV (reference sequence). Trimming pared 3 bases from V and 4 bases from J, leaving 16 bases between. The CDR3 has 16 amino acids. The CDR3, as DNA: TGTGCCAGCAGTTTGAGAGGGCTAGCGTTATACAATGAGCAGTTCTTC. It translates to CASSLRGLALYNEQFF.

The chain carries TRBV20-1 and TRBJ2-7; no clear D gene. Between the trimmed V and J ends, which lost 6 bases and 0 bases, there was a span of 18 bases. The CDR3 sequence is 15 residues long. Germline V gives CDR1 DFQATT, CDR2 SNEGSKA (reference sequence). In DNA, the CDR3 is TGCAGTGCCCAAGACCAGCGATCGAGCTCCTACGAGCAGTACTTC. Its translation is CSAQDQRSSSYEQYF.